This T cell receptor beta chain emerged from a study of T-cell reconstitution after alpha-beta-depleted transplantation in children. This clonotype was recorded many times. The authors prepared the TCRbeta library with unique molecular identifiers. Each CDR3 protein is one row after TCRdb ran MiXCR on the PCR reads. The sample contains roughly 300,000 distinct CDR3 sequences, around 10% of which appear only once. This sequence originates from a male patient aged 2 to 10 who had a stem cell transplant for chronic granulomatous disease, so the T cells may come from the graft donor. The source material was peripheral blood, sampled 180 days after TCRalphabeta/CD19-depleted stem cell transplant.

The CDR3 DNA is TGTGCCAGCAGTCGCCTTGGTAGCGGGGGTAGTGAGCAGTTCTTC. It yields the protein CASSRLGSGGSEQFF. The chain is built from TRBV6-2 or TRBV6-3 and TRBJ2-1; 9 bases align to TRBD2. V was clipped by 5 bases and J by 9 bases; unmatched bases: 11. Germline V gene sequence: CDR1 MNHEY, CDR2 SVGEGT. This CDR3 has 15 residues.